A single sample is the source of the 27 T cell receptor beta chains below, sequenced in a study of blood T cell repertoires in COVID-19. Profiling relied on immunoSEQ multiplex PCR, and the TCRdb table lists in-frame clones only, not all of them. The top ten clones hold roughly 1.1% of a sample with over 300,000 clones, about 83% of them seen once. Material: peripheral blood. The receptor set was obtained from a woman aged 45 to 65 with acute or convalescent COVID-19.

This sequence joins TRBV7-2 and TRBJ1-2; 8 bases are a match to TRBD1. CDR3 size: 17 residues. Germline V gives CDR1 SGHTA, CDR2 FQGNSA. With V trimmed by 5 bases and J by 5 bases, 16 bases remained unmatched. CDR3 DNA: TGTGCCAGCAGCCAAGAGCCATCCCTTGACAGGGGATATGGCTACACCTTC. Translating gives CASSQEPSLDRGYGYTF.

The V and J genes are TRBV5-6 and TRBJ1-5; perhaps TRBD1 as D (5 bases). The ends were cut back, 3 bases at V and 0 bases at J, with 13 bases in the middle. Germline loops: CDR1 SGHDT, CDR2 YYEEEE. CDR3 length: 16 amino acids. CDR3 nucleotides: TGTGCCAGCAGCTCGGCAGGGACTTATAGCAATCAGCCCCAGCATTTT. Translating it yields CASSSAGTYSNQPQHF.

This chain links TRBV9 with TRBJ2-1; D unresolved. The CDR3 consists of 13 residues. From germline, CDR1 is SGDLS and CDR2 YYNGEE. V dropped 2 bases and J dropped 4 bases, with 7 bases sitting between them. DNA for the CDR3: TGTGCCAGCAGCGTCGGGTCGTACAATGAGCAGTTCTTC. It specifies CASSVGSYNEQFF.

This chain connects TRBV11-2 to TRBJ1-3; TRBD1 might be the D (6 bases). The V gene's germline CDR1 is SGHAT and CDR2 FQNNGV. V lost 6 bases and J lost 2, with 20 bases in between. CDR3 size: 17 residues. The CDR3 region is CASRDPQGRRAGNTIYF. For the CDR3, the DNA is TGTGCCAGCAGAGACCCACAGGGAAGAAGAGCTGGAAACACCATATATTTT.

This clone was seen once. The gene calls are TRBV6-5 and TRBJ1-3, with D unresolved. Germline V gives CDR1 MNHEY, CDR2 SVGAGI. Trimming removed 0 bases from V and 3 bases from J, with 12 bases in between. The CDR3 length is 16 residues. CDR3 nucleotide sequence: TGTGCCAGCAGTTACTCCCCAATAGAAAGTGGAAACACCATATATTTT. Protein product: CASSYSPIESGNTIYF.

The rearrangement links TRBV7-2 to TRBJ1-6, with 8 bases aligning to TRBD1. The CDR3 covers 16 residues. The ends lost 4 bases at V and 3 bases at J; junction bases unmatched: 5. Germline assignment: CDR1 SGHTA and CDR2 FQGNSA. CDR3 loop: CASSSGTGDYNSPLHF. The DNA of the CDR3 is TGTGCCAGCAGCTCCGGGACAGGAGACTATAATTCACCCCTCCACTTT.

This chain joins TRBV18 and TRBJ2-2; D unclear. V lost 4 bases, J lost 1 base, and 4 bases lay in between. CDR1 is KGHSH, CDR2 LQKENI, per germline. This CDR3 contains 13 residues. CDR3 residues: CASSLQNTGELFF. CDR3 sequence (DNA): TGTGCCAGCTCACTACAGAACACCGGGGAGCTGTTTTTT.

CDR3 nucleotides: TGCGCCAGCAGCTTGGGCGAGCGGACCTACGAGCAGTACTTC. It specifies CASSLGERTYEQYF. The V gene is TRBV5-1, the J gene TRBJ2-7; a possible D gene is TRBD2 (5 bases). The CDR3 sequence is 14 residues long. V lost 0 bases, J lost 2 bases, and 9 bases lay in between. CDR1 is SGHRS and CDR2 is YFSETQ in the germline V gene.

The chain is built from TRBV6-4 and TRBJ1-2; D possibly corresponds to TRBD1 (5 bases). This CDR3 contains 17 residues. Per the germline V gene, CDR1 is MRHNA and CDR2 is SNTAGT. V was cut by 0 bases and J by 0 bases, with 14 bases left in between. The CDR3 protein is CASSDSSRGIANYGYTF. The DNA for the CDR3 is TGTGCCAGCAGTGACTCGAGTCGGGGGATAGCTAACTATGGCTACACCTTC.

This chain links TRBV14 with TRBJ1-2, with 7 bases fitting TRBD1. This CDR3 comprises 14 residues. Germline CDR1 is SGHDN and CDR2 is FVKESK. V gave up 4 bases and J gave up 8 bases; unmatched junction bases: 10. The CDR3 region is CASSRQGQADGYTF. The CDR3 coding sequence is TGTGCCAGCAGCCGGCAAGGACAGGCCGACGGCTACACCTTC.

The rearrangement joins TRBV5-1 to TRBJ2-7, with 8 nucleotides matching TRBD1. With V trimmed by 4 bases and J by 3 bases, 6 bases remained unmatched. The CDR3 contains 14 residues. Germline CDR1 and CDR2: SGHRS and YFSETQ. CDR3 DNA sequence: TGCGCCAGCAGCCCCGGGACAGGCAACTACGAGCAGTACGTC. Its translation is CASSPGTGNYEQYV.

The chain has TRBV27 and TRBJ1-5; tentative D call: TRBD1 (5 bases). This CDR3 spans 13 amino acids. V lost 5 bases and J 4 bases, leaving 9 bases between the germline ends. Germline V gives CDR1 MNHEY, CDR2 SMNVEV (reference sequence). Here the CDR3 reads CASSQTVNQPQHF. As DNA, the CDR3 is TGTGCCAGCAGTCAGACAGTGAATCAGCCCCAGCATTTT.

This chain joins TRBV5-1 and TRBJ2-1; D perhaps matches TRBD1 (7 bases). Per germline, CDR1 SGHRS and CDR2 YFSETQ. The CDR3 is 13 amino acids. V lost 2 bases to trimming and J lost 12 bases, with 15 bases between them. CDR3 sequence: CASSFRQGGGQFF. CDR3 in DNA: TGCGCCAGCAGCTTCCGACAGGGAGGAGGGCAGTTCTTC.

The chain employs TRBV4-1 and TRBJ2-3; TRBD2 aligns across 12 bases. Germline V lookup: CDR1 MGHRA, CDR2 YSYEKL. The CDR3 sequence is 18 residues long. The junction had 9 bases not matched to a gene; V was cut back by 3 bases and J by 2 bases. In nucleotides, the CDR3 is TGCGCCAGCAGCCAGGCCACACTAGCGGGGGGCCACACAGATACGCAGTATTTT. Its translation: CASSQATLAGGHTDTQYF.

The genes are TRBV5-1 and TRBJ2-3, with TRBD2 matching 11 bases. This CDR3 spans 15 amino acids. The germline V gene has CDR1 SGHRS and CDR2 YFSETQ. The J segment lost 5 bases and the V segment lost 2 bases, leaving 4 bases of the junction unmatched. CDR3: CASSFVGTSGDTQYF. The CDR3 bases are TGCGCCAGCAGCTTTGTGGGGACTAGCGGAGATACGCAGTATTTT.

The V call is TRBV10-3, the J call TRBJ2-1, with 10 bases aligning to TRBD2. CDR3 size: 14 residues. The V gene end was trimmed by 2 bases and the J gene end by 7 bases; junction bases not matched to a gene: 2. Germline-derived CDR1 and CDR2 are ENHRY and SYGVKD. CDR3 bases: TGTGCCATCAGTGAGGGACTAGCGGTAAATGAGCAGTTCTTC. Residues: CAISEGLAVNEQFF.

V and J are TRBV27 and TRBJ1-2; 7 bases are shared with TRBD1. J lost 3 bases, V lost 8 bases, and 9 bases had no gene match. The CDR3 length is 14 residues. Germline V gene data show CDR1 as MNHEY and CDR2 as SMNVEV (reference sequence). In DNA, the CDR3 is TGTGCCAGCTGGGGATACAGGGGAGACTATGGCTACACCTTC. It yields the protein CASWGYRGDYGYTF.

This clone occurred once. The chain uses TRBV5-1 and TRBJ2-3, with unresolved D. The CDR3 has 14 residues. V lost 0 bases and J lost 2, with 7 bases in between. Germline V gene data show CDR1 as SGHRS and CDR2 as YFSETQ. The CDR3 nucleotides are TGCGCCAGCAGCTTGGGTGCCTACACAGATACGCAGTATTTT. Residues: CASSLGAYTDTQYF.

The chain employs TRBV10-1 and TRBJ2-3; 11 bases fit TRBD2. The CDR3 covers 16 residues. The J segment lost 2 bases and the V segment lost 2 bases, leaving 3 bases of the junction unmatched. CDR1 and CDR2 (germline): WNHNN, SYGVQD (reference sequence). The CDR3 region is CASSEIAGGTTDTQYF. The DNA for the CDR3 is TGCGCCAGCAGTGAGATAGCGGGGGGGACCACAGATACGCAGTATTTT.

CDR3 nucleotides: TGTGCCAGTAGTACTAGCGGACTAGCGGGGGATCCGCAAGAGACCCAGTACTTC. Translated, it gives CASSTSGLAGDPQETQYF. The rearrangement joins TRBV19 to TRBJ2-5; 13 positions agree with TRBD2. Unmatched junction bases numbered 10, after V lost 4 bases and J lost 2 bases. Germline-derived CDR1 and CDR2 are LNHDA and SQIVND (reference sequence). The CDR3 sequence is 18 residues long.

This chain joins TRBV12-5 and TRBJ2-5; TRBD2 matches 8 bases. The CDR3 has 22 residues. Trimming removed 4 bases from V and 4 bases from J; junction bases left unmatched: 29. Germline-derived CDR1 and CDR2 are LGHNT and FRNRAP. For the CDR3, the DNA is TGTGCTAGTGGTTCCTGGGCCTCCGGGGCCCCGGGGGGGGTCCTTGGCCGAGAGACCCAGTACTTC. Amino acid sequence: CASGSWASGAPGGVLGRETQYF.

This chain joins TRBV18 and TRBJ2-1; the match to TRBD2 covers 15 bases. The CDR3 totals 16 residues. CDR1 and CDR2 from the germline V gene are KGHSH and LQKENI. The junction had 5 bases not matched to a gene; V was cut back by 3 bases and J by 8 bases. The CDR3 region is CASSPGTSGRIDEQFF. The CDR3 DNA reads TGTGCCAGCTCACCCGGGACTAGCGGGAGGATAGATGAGCAGTTCTTC.

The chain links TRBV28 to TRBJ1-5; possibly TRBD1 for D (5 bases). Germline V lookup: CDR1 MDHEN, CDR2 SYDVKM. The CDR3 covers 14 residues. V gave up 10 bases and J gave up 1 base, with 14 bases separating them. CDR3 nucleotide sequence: TGTGCCATAAACCTTCAGGGAAGCAATCAGCCCCAGCATTTT. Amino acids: CAINLQGSNQPQHF.

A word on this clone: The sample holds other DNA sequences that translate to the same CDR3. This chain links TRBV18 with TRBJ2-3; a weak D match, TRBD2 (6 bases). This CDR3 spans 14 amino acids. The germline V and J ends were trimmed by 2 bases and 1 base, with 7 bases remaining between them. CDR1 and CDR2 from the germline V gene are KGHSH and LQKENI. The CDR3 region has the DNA TGTGCCAGCTCACCAACGGGGGGCACAGATACGCAGTATTTT. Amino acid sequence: CASSPTGGTDTQYF.

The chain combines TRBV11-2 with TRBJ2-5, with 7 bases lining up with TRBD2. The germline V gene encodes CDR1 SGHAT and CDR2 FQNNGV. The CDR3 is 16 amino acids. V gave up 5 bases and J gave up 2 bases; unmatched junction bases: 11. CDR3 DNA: TGTGCCAGCAGCCATAGTCCTAGCGGCGTACAAGAGACCCAGTACTTC. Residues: CASSHSPSGVQETQYF.

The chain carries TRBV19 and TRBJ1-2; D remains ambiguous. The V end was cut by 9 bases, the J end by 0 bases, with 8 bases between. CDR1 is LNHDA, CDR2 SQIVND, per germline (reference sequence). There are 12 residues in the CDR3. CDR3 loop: CASGEPNYGYTF. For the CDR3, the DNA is TGTGCCAGCGGGGAGCCTAACTATGGCTACACCTTC.

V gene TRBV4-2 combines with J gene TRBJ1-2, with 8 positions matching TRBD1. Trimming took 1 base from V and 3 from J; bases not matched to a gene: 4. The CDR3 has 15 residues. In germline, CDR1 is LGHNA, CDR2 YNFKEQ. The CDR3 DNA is TGTGCCAGCAGCCAAGTTGAGACAGGGGACTATGGCTACACCTTC. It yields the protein CASSQVETGDYGYTF.